This T cell receptor (beta chain) came from a study of T cells in Graves' hyperthyroidism and ophthalmopathy. Whole-study findings and limits: A model using 13 V-J features told ophthalmopathy apart from stable hyperthyroidism. Among thyroid clonotypes expanded above 0.001, most also appeared in blood. Before onset, ophthalmopathy was predicted by the model a median around 6 months earlier.

From RNA transcripts, TCR beta CDR3 regions were amplified. The primer set for the first-round RT-PCR of the TCR CDR3 was HTBI. TCRdb used MiXCR to reprocess the multiplex PCR reads, holding one entry per CDR3 protein. The data contain more than 500,000 distinct CDR3 sequences, approximately 48% of them singletons. Regarding this clonotype: Its target is not known.

It was uncontrolled infection, other autoimmune disease, pregnancy or lactation that excluded patients. The CDR3 is made up of 16 amino acids. CDR1 is LNHDA, CDR2 SQIVND, per germline (reference sequence). Trimming took 7 bases from V and 1 from J; bases not matched to a gene: 12. The chain has TRBV19 and TRBJ1-2; 7 nucleotides align to TRBD1. What was sequenced was peripheral blood or thyroid tissue (not recorded which). The TCR comes from an adult woman with Graves' disease, either hyperthyroidism or ophthalmopathy (not recorded which). CDR3 sequence reads: CASTDPGQRLNYGYTF. As DNA, the CDR3 is TGTGCCAGTACCGATCCGGGACAGCGACTTAACTATGGCTACACCTTC.